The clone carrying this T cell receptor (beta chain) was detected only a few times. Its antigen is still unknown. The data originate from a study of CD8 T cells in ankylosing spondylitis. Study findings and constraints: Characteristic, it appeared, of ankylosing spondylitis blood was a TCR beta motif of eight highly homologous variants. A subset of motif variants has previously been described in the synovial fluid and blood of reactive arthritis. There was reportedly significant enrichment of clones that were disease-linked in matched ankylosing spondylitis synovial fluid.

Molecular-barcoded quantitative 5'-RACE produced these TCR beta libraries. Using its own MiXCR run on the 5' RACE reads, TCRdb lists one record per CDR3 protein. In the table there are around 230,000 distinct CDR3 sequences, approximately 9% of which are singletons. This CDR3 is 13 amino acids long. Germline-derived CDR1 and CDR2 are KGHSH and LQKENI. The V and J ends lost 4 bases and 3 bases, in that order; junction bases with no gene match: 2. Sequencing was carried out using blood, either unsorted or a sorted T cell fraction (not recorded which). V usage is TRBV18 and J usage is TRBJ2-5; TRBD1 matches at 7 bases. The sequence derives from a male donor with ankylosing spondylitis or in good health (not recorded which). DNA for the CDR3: TGTGCCAGCTCACGGGACAGAAAAGAGACCCAGTACTTC. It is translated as CASSRDRKETQYF. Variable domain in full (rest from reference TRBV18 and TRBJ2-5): NAGVMQNPRHLVRRRGQEARLRCSPMKGHSHVYWYRQLPEEGLKFMVYLQKENIIDESGMPKERFSAEFPKEGPSILRIQQVVRGDSAAYFCASSRDRKETQYFGPGTRLLVL.